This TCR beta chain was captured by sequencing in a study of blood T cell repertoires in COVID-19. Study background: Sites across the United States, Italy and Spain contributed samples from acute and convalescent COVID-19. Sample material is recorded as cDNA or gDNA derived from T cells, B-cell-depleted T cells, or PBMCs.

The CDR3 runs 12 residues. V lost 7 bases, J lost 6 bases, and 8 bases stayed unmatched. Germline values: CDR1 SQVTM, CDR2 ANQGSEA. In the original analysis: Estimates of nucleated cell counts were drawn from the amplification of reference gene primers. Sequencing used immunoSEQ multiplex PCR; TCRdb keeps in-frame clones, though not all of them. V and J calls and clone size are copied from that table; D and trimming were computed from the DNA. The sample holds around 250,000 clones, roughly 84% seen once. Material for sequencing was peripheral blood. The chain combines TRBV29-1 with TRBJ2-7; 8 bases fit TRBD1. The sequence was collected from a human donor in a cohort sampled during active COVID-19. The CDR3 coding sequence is TGCAGCGGACAGACAGGGGTAGCCGAGCAGTACTTC. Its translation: CSGQTGVAEQYF.